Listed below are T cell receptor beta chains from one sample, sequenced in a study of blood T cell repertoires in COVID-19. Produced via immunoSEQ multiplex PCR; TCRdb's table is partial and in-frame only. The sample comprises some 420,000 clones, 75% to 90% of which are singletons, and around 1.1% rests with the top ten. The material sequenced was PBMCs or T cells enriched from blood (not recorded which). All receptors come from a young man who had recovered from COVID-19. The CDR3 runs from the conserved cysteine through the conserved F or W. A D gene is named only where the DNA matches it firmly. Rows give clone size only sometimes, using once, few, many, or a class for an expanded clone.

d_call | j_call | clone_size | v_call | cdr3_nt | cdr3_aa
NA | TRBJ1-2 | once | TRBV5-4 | TGTGCCAGCAGCTTGGCCGGGGTTGGCTATGGCTACACCTTC | CASSLAGVGYGYTF
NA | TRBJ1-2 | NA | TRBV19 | TGTGCCAGTAGTATTTTTGGCGGTCCTAACTATGGCTACACCTTC | CASSIFGGPNYGYTF
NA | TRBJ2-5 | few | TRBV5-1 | TGCGCCAGCAGGCGACACGGCTCGGGGGAGACCCAGTACTTC | CASRRHGSGETQYF
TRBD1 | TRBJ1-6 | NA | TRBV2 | TGTGCCAGCAGTGACCAGGGACAGGTGAAGAATTCACCCCTCCACTTT | CASSDQGQVKNSPLHF
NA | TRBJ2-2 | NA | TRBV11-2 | TGTGCCAGCAGTTGGGGACAGAACACCGGGGAGCTGTTTTTT | CASSWGQNTGELFF
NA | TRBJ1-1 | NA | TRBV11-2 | TGTGCCAGCAGCACCTCCCTTTCGGGGGTGGGTCACACTGAAGCTTTCTTT | CASSTSLSGVGHTEAFF
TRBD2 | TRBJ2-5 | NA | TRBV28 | TGTGCCAGCAGCCCTGGGACTAAGTGGACCCAGTACTTC | CASSPGTKWTQYF
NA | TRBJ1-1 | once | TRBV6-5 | TGTGCCAGCAGCGCGATGGACAGAGGAAACACTGAAGCTTTCTTT | CASSAMDRGNTEAFF
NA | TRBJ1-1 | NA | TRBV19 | TGTGCCAGTAGGAAAACAGGGACCACTGAAGCTTTCTTT | CASRKTGTTEAFF
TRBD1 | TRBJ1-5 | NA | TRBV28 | TGTGCCAGCAGTTTACGCTGGACAGGGAACCAGCCCCAGCATTTT | CASSLRWTGNQPQHF
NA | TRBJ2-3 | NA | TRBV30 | TGTGCCTGGAGTCAGGTCCGCACAGATACGCAGTATTTT | CAWSQVRTDTQYF
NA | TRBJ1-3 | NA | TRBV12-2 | TGTGCAAGTCGCCCCCATCAGGTCTTCTCTGGAAACACCATATATTTT | CASRPHQVFSGNTIYF
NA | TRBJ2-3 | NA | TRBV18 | TGTGCCAGCTCACTGCTACAGGGTGGCACAGATACGCAGTATTTT | CASSLLQGGTDTQYF
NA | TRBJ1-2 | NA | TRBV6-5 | TGTGCCAGCAGTTACGACAGTCTTAACTATGGCTACACCTTC | CASSYDSLNYGYTF
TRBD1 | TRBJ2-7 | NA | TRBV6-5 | TGTGCCAGCAGAGTCGTCGGGACAGGCACCTACGAGCAGTACTTC | CASRVVGTGTYEQYF
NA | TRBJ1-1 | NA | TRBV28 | TGTGCCAGTCGGAGAGTGAGTCGGACTGAAGCTTTCTTT | CASRRVSRTEAFF
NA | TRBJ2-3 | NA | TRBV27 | TGTGCCAGCAGTTCCCGGGTCGAGTCTAGCACAGATACGCAGTATTTT | CASSSRVESSTDTQYF
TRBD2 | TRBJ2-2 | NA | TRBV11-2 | TGTGCCAGCAGCACCCGTAGCGGGAGCGCCGGGGAGCTGTTTTTT | CASSTRSGSAGELFF
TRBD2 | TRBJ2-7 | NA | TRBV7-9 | TGTGCCAGCAGCTTAGGGCTAGCGGGAGTTGAGCAGTACTTC | CASSLGLAGVEQYF
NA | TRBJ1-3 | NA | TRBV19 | TGTGCCAGTAGACGGGACTACATTAGTGGAAACACCATATATTTT | CASRRDYISGNTIYF
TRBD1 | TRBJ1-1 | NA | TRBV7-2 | TGTGCCAGCAGCCCTAGACAGGGGGCTGAAGCTTTCTTT | CASSPRQGAEAFF
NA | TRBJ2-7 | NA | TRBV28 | TGTGCCAGCAGGATAGCGGAGCCTATCGGTGAGCAGTACTTC | CASRIAEPIGEQYF
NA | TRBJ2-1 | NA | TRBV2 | TGTGCCAGCAGTGATCTCGAGCAGTTCTTC | CASSDLEQFF
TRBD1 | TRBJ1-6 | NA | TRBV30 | TGTGCCTGGGCCGGGACAGGGGTTTCACCCCTCCACTTT | CAWAGTGVSPLHF
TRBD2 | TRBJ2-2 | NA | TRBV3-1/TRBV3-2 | TGTGCCAGCAGCCCATGGCTAGCGGGAGGGACCGGGGAGCTGTTTTTT | CASSPWLAGGTGELFF
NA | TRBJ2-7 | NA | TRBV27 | TGTGCCAGCACCCTAGGGGGCGAGCAGTACTTC | CASTLGGEQYF
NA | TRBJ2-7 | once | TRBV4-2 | TGTGCCAGCAGCCAAGATGGGGGGGACATGTACGAGCAGTACTTC | CASSQDGGDMYEQYF
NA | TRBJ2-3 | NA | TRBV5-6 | TGTGCCAGCGGCCAGCGGAACACAGATACGCAGTATTTT | CASGQRNTDTQYF
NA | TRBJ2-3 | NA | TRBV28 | TGTGCCAGCGGGCGGCTAGCTGCTACAGATACGCAGTATTTT | CASGRLAATDTQYF
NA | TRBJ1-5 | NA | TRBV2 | TGTGCCAGCAGTGAATTGATAGCAGGGCGGCAGCCCCAGCATTTT | CASSELIAGRQPQHF
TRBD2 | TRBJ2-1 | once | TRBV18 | TGTGCCAGCTCAAGCGGGACTAGCGGTTACAATGAGCAGTTCTTC | CASSSGTSGYNEQFF
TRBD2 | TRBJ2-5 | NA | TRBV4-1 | TGCGCCAGCAGCCAAGCCCCGCTAGCGGGAGGGTTTGAGACCCAGTACTTC | CASSQAPLAGGFETQYF
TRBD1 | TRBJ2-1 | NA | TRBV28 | TGTGCCAGCACCTCCGGGACAGGGGACAATGAGCAGTTCTTC | CASTSGTGDNEQFF
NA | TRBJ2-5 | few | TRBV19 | TGTGCCAGTGGAGTACAAGAGACCCAGTACTTC | CASGVQETQYF
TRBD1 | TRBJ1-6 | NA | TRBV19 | TGTGCCAGTAGTACCGATCAGGGGGATAATTCACCCCTCCACTTT | CASSTDQGDNSPLHF
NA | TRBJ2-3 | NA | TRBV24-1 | TGTGCCACCAGTGTAGGGGGAGACACAGATACGCAGTATTTT | CATSVGGDTDTQYF
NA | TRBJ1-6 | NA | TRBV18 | TGTGCCAGCTCACCACGCCGCACGGCCCAGGGATCACCCCTCCACTTT | CASSPRRTAQGSPLHF
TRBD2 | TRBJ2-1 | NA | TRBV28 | TGTGCCAGCAGTTTAGAGCGGGAGGTCCACAATGAGCAGTTCTTC | CASSLEREVHNEQFF
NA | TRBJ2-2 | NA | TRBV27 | TGTGCCAGCAGTTTAATGTCGGGAGCTTCAAGAACCGGGGAGCTGTTTTTT | CASSLMSGASRTGELFF
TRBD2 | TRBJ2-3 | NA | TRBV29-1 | TGCAGCGTTGAACCTGGCACTAGCGGGGTTACGCAGTATTTT | CSVEPGTSGVTQYF
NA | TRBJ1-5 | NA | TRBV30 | TGTGCCTGGAGTGTGACAGGCGGTCAGCCCCAGCATTTT | CAWSVTGGQPQHF
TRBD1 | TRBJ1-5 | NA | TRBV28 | TGTGCCAGCAGTTTGCGCAACAGGGGGCACATAGGCTATCAGCCCCAGCATTTT | CASSLRNRGHIGYQPQHF
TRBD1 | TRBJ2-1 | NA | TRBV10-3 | TGTGCCATCAGGTACGGGACAGGGGAATACAATGAGCAGTTCTTC | CAIRYGTGEYNEQFF
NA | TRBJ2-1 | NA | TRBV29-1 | TGCAGCGTTGATAAGGGGAATGAGCAGTTCTTC | CSVDKGNEQFF
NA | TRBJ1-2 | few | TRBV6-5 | TGTGCCAGCAGTTACTCCCCCTCCGGCTATGGCTACACCTTC | CASSYSPSGYGYTF
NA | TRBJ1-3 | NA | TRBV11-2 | TGTGCCAGCAGCTTATCCATTTCTGGAAACACCATATATTTT | CASSLSISGNTIYF
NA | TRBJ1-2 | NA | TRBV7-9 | TGTGCCAGCAGCTTGACAGATGGCTACACCTTC | CASSLTDGYTF
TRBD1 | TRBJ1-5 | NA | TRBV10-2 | TGCGCCAGCAGGGAGGGTGCAGGGGGGTTACAGCCCCAGCATTTT | CASREGAGGLQPQHF
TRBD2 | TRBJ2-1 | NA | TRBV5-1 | TGCGCCAGCGAGGGACTAGCGCTTGGTGAGCAGTTCTTC | CASEGLALGEQFF
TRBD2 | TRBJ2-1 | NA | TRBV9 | TGTGCCAGCAGCGTAGGGCAGTCCGGGACTAGCTCCTACAATGAGCAGTTCTTC | CASSVGQSGTSSYNEQFF
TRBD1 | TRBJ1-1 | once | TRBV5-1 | TGCGCCAGCAGCTTGGGGACAGGGGACACTGAAGCTTTCTTT | CASSLGTGDTEAFF
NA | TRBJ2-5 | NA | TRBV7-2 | TGTGCCAGCAGCGTGGGCCAACCCCCCCAAGAGACCCAGTACTTC | CASSVGQPPQETQYF
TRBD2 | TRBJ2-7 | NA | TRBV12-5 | TGTGCTAGTGGTTTCCGCGGACTAGCGGGAGTCCTTACCTACGAGCAGTACTTC | CASGFRGLAGVLTYEQYF
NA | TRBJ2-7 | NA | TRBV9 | TGTGCCAGCAGCGTAGCTACTAACGCCTTCTACGAGCAGTACTTC | CASSVATNAFYEQYF
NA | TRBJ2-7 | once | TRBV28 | TGTGCCAGCAGTTTCCAGGGTACCTACGAGCAGTACTTC | CASSFQGTYEQYF
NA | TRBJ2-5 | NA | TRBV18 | TGTGCCAGCTCACCGAACAGTTTCCAAGAGACCCAGTACTTC | CASSPNSFQETQYF
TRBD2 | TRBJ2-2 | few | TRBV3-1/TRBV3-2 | TGTGCCAGCAGAGCGGGAGGGCTCACCGGGGAGCTGTTTTTT | CASRAGGLTGELFF
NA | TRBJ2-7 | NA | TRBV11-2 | TGTGCCAGCAGCCTAGGACTGGGGAGGGGACATTACGAGCAGTACTTC | CASSLGLGRGHYEQYF
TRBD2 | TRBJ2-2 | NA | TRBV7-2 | TGTGCCAGCAGCTCTCGGACTAGCCACACCGGGGAGCTGTTTTTT | CASSSRTSHTGELFF
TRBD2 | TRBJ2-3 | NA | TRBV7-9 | TGTGCCAGCAGCTTCCATAAGCTAGCGGGCTTCGGTGATACGCAGTATTTT | CASSFHKLAGFGDTQYF